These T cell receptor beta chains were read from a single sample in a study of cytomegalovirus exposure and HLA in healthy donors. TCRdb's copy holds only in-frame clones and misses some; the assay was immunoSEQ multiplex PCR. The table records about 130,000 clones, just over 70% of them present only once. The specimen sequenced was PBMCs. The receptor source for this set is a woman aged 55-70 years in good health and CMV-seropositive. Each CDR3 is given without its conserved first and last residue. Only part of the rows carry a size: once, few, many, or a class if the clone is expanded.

CDR3: ASSRPQGATGTDTQY
size: few
J: TRBJ2-3
V: TRBV11-2

CDR3: ASSYSYRATYEQY
size: -
J: TRBJ2-7
V: TRBV6-5

CDR3: ASSLKPGQGPMNNEKLF
size: -
J: TRBJ1-4
V: TRBV5-1

CDR3: ASSIGKLASTDTQY
size: -
J: TRBJ2-3
V: TRBV19

CDR3: ASSVGAVAPDTQY
size: -
J: TRBJ2-3
V: TRBV5-6

CDR3: SVLASTYEQY
size: few
J: TRBJ2-7
V: TRBV29-1

CDR3: ASSLSGGSNQPQH
size: -
J: TRBJ1-5
V: TRBV5-1

CDR3: ASSLAGGGNTEAF
size: -
J: TRBJ1-1
V: TRBV5-4

CDR3: ASSPRDRGRMGSPLH
size: few
J: TRBJ1-6
V: TRBV7-2

CDR3: ASSQESQPQH
size: few
J: TRBJ1-5
V: TRBV4-2

CDR3: ASTPSFSGNTIY
size: once
J: TRBJ1-3
V: TRBV6-5

CDR3: ASSGTGGFNQPQH
size: -
J: TRBJ1-5
V: TRBV9

CDR3: ASRQGFQETQY
size: -
J: TRBJ2-5
V: TRBV5-1

CDR3: ASSLGQGSNYGYT
size: -
J: TRBJ1-2
V: TRBV5-6

CDR3: ASSPMTASNYGYT
size: -
J: TRBJ1-2
V: TRBV9

CDR3: ASSQTGGPYEQY
size: once
J: TRBJ2-7
V: TRBV11-2

CDR3: ASSLTGGYGYT
size: -
J: TRBJ1-2
V: TRBV7-3

CDR3: ASSLLGPSNTEAF
size: -
J: TRBJ1-1
V: TRBV7-9

CDR3: ASSPGTGAYEQY
size: -
J: TRBJ2-7
V: TRBV5-1

CDR3: ASSFGENTGELF
size: -
J: TRBJ2-2
V: TRBV5-1

CDR3: ASSPMRGPNTEAF
size: -
J: TRBJ1-1
V: TRBV18

CDR3: ASSWTGGYEQY
size: -
J: TRBJ2-7
V: TRBV28

CDR3: ASRTGLNEQY
size: -
J: TRBJ2-7
V: TRBV6-5

CDR3: ASSPGQGGWETQY
size: -
J: TRBJ2-5
V: TRBV5-4

CDR3: ASRGLNTEAF
size: -
J: TRBJ1-1
V: TRBV7-9

CDR3: ASSPGQGSSPLH
size: -
J: TRBJ1-6
V: TRBV28

CDR3: SSSLRQGRVSGANVLT
size: once
J: TRBJ2-6
V: TRBV7-9

CDR3: ASSLDGDSSTDTQY
size: -
J: TRBJ2-3
V: TRBV11-2

CDR3: ASTEAGLTNTGELF
size: -
J: TRBJ2-2
V: TRBV5-1

CDR3: ASGRQGGDTQY
size: -
J: TRBJ2-3
V: TRBV12-5

CDR3: ASSGQDSYGYT
size: -
J: TRBJ1-2
V: TRBV19

CDR3: ASSQDGGAGRDYGYT
size: -
J: TRBJ1-2
V: TRBV4-2

CDR3: ASSVGGGRETQY
size: -
J: TRBJ2-5
V: TRBV11-3

CDR3: ASSLESPGYTEAF
size: few
J: TRBJ1-1
V: TRBV5-1

CDR3: ASSLERNTGELF
size: -
J: TRBJ2-2
V: TRBV5-1

CDR3: ASSRNRVGEQY
size: few
J: TRBJ2-7
V: TRBV11-3

CDR3: ASSWGTGAITGELF
size: -
J: TRBJ2-2
V: TRBV27

CDR3: ASGREVNEQF
size: once
J: TRBJ2-1
V: TRBV11-3

CDR3: ASSYGETQY
size: -
J: TRBJ2-5
V: TRBV19

CDR3: ASSPLGLRGQETQY
size: -
J: TRBJ2-5
V: TRBV11-2

CDR3: ASSPPSVRGGDGYT
size: -
J: TRBJ1-2
V: TRBV18

CDR3: ASTIMSGPTYEQY
size: -
J: TRBJ2-7
V: TRBV2

CDR3: ASSQGTGLSSGANVLT
size: -
J: TRBJ2-6
V: TRBV19

CDR3: ASRREDLNTEAF
size: -
J: TRBJ1-1
V: TRBV27

CDR3: ASSEQAYTDTQY
size: -
J: TRBJ2-3
V: TRBV19

CDR3: ASSLGTSGGTDTQY
size: -
J: TRBJ2-3
V: TRBV5-1

CDR3: ASSIDKNTEAF
size: -
J: TRBJ1-1
V: TRBV19

CDR3: ASSLEGGALY
size: -
J: TRBJ2-7
V: TRBV7-9

CDR3: ASSLTGLGWAEKLF
size: -
J: TRBJ1-4
V: TRBV19

CDR3: ASSQRQGSYGYT
size: -
J: TRBJ1-2
V: TRBV7-8

CDR3: ASSVTGTGSYEQY
size: -
J: -
V: TRBV5-1

CDR3: ASSIQGQGKGYT
size: -
J: TRBJ1-2
V: TRBV19